The present TCR beta chain was sequenced within a study of cytomegalovirus exposure and HLA in healthy donors. This CDR3 has 15 residues. CDR1 and CDR2 from the germline V gene are MNHEY and SMNVEV (reference sequence). V was shortened by 4 bases and J by 9 bases, with 16 bases between the two germline ends. In the PCR, 60 Vbeta and 13 Jbeta primers were used. Only in-frame clones appear in the TCRdb table, and some are missing; sequencing was by immunoSEQ multiplex PCR. This sample's table has around 130,000 clones. The chain has TRBV27 and TRBJ1-6, with D possibly TRBD1 on 5 matching bases. Sample: PBMCs. The TCR comes from a woman in her 40s in good health and CMV-seronegative. The chain's CDR3 is CASSSQGSLRSPLHF. CDR3 coding DNA: TGTGCCAGCAGTTCCCAGGGTTCCCTCCGTTCACCCCTCCACTTT.